Shown below are 14 T cell receptor beta chains from a single sample sequenced in a study of cytomegalovirus exposure and HLA in healthy donors. PCR involved 60 Vbeta and 13 Jbeta primers. Libraries were prepared by immunoSEQ multiplex PCR; TCRdb keeps only in-frame clonotypes and omits some of them. The sample holds over 150,000 clones, about 84% seen once. The sequenced sample was PBMCs. The source of these receptors is a man between 18 and 35 years old in good health and CMV-seronegative.

V is TRBV6-4 and J is TRBJ2-2; 8 positions agree with TRBD1. V shed 5 bases and J 7 bases; nucleotides not matched to a gene: 6. Germline V CDR1 and CDR2: MRHNA, SNTAGT. There are 14 residues in the CDR3. CDR3 sequence: CASSSGTGVGELFF. In DNA, the CDR3 is TGTGCCAGCAGTTCCGGGACAGGCGTCGGGGAGCTGTTTTTT.

J is TRBJ2-7 and V is TRBV4-3; D call uncertain. V shed 4 bases and J shed 0 bases, with 13 bases lying between them. The CDR3 covers 15 residues. Germline-derived CDR1 and CDR2 are LGHNA and YSLEER. The CDR3 coding sequence is TGCGCCAGCAGCCCGTTTAGCACAAGCTCCTACGAGCAGTACTTC. Amino acid sequence: CASSPFSTSSYEQYF.

The table lists this clone with a few counts. This chain joins TRBV5-1 and TRBJ1-1; TRBD1 agrees at 9 bases. CDR3 length: 16 amino acids. V lost 4 bases, J lost 1 base, and 8 bases stayed unmatched. Germline CDR1 and CDR2: SGHRS and YFSETQ. CDR3 protein: CASSPGTGFRNTEAFF. CDR3 nucleotides: TGCGCCAGCAGCCCCGGGACAGGGTTTCGGAACACTGAAGCTTTCTTT.

V and J are TRBV6-1 and TRBJ2-6; D not certain. This CDR3 is built from 12 residues. The V and J ends lost 8 bases and 3 bases respectively, with 5 bases between them. Per the germline V gene, CDR1 is MNHNS and CDR2 is SASEGT. The CDR3 region is CASSVGANVLTF. DNA for the CDR3: TGTGCCAGCTCGGTTGGGGCCAACGTCCTGACTTTC.

The chain is built from TRBV19 and TRBJ1-2, with 7 bases matching TRBD1. Per the germline V gene, CDR1 is LNHDA and CDR2 is SQIVND (reference sequence). This CDR3 is 13 amino acids long. V was clipped by 5 bases and J by 3 bases; unmatched bases: 3. The CDR3 nucleotides are TGTGCCAGTAGTCCGCAGGGGGACTATGGCTACACCTTC. Translating gives CASSPQGDYGYTF.

The chain carries TRBV7-9 and TRBJ1-1; D is unclear. The CDR3 loop spans 13 amino acids. Looked up from germline, CDR1 is SEHNR and CDR2 is FQNEAQ (reference sequence). The V end was cut by 2 bases, the J end by 5 bases, with 9 bases between. Here the CDR3 DNA reads TGTGCCAGCAGCTTATCCGGGATGACTGAAGCTTTCTTT. Translated, it gives CASSLSGMTEAFF.

This clone was seen a single time. The J gene is TRBJ2-6, the V gene TRBV9; D ambiguous. The ends were cut back, 0 bases at V and 1 base at J, with 11 bases in the middle. The CDR3 has 17 residues. The germline CDR1 and CDR2 sequences are SGDLS and YYNGEE. In DNA form, the CDR3 reads TGTGCCAGCAGCGTAGCCCGGAGAAATTCTGGGGCCAACGTCCTGACTTTC. Its protein is CASSVARRNSGANVLTF. Full variable domain (outside the CDR3, taken from reference TRBV9 and TRBJ2-6): DSGVTQTPKHLITATGQRVTLRCSPRSGDLSVYWYQQSLDQGLQFLIQYYNGEERAKGNILERFSAQQFPDLHSELNLSSLELGDSALYFCASSVARRNSGANVLTFGAGSRLTVL.

This chain joins TRBV11-3 and TRBJ2-1; 10 bases are a match to TRBD1. The germline CDR1 and CDR2 sequences are SGHNT and YENEEA. V was clipped by 4 bases and J by 5 bases; unmatched bases: 8. The CDR3 has 16 residues. The chain's CDR3 is CASSSLPGQGNNEQFF. As DNA, the CDR3 is TGTGCCAGCAGCTCCTTACCGGGACAGGGGAACAATGAGCAGTTCTTC.

With respect to this clone: Distinct nucleotide sequences in the sample also encode this CDR3. J is TRBJ1-1 and V is TRBV6-5, with D possibly being TRBD1 (5 bases). Trimming shortened V by 0 bases and J by 5 bases, and 10 bases separated the two germline ends. Germline V CDR1 and CDR2: MNHEY, SVGAGI. The CDR3 contains 14 residues. The CDR3 nucleotides read TGTGCCAGCAGTTACTCCGGGGGTAGGACTGAAGCTTTCTTT. Translated, it gives CASSYSGGRTEAFF.

This rearrangement joins TRBV4-1 to TRBJ2-1; D may be TRBD1 (7 bases). The CDR3 loop spans 16 amino acids. Trimming cost V 4 bases and J 8 bases, with 21 bases left between them. The germline V gene has CDR1 MGHRA and CDR2 YSYEKL. CDR3 DNA sequence: TGCGCCAGCAGCCCGCTACCGACAGGGACTTCAGATGAGCAGTTCTTC. Residues: CASSPLPTGTSDEQFF.

This clone was picked up a small number of times. The chain links TRBV29-1 to TRBJ1-1, with D possibly TRBD1 on 5 matching bases. Germline V gives CDR1 SQVTM, CDR2 ANQGSEA. The CDR3 extends over 13 amino acids. V gave up 7 bases and J gave up 1 base, with 13 bases separating them. The CDR3 coding sequence is TGCAGCGGGGGGAGGGATACGAACACTGAAGCTTTCTTT. Residues: CSGGRDTNTEAFF. The whole variable domain, filled in from reference TRBV29-1 and TRBJ1-1, reads SAVISQKPSRDICQRGTSLTIQCQVDSQVTMMFWYRQQPGQSLTLIATANQGSEATYESGFVIDKFPISRPNLTFSTLTVSNMSPEDSSIYLCSGGRDTNTEAFFGQGTRLTVV.

The rearrangement joins TRBV28 to TRBJ2-5, with 7 bases lining up with TRBD1. Matching the DNA end better, TRBJ2-7 makes the J call doubtful. The CDR3 spans 13 residues. Germline V CDR1 and CDR2: MDHEN, SYDVKM. As DNA, the CDR3 is TGTGCCAGCAGTTTATCAGGGGGCTACGAGCAGTACTTC. It specifies CASSLSGGYEQYF.

This clone turned up a few times. The genes are TRBV5-4 and TRBJ1-5, with D perhaps TRBD1 (6 bases). The V end was cut by 2 bases, the J end by 6 bases, with 9 bases between. Looked up from germline, CDR1 is SGHNT and CDR2 is YYREEE (reference sequence). The CDR3 is 13 amino acids. The DNA for the CDR3 is TGTGCCAGCAGCTTCGGCAGGGGTCAGCCCCAGCATTTT. Translated, it gives CASSFGRGQPQHF.

The chain carries TRBV11-2 and TRBJ1-1; possibly TRBD1 for D (5 bases). Trimming cost V 4 bases and J 1 base, with 7 bases left between them. The germline CDR1 and CDR2 sequences are SGHAT and FQNNGV. The CDR3 is made up of 13 amino acids. This CDR3 reads CASSSQGNTEAFF. As DNA, the CDR3 is TGTGCCAGCAGCTCCCAGGGGAACACTGAAGCTTTCTTT.